This T cell receptor (beta chain) stems from a study of control samples from healthy donors and cancer patients. Sequencing used immunoSEQ multiplex PCR; TCRdb keeps in-frame clones, though not all of them. The repertoire consists of roughly 88,000 clones, with 91% occurring once and the leading ten covering over 0.75%. The CDR3 length is 15 residues. V lost 0 bases, J lost 6 bases, and 12 bases lay in between. Germline assignment: CDR1 MNHEY and CDR2 SVGAGI. The chain couples TRBV6-5 to TRBJ1-5; D is perhaps TRBD1 (5 bases). The TCR comes from a woman aged 25 to 39 in good health. Specimen: blood. In nucleotides, the CDR3 is TGTGCCAGCAGTTACTCCGGGGACCTAGGTCAGCCCCAGCATTTT. This encodes CASSYSGDLGQPQHF.